This T cell receptor (beta chain) was obtained from a study of identical twins. Study-level results: Invariant MAIT and iNKT cells are populations that could partly confound zero-insertion analyses.

The ends lost 3 bases at V and 2 bases at J; junction bases unmatched: 4. CDR1 and CDR2 (germline): MNHEY, SVGAGI. The CDR3 spans 14 residues. A single record per CDR3 protein comes from TCRdb applying MiXCR to the 5' RACE reads. This table has around 370,000 distinct CDR3 sequences, about 10% appearing once. This clonotype was recorded many times. Its matching antigen is unknown. The sequence was collected from a woman in her forties or fifties in good health. The chain uses TRBV6-5 and TRBJ2-7, with 7 positions matching TRBD1. Sequencing was performed on naive T cells sorted from blood. The CDR3 DNA reads TGTGCCAGCAGTTATCAAGGGGGCCCCTACGAGCAGTACTTC. Its translation: CASSYQGGPYEQYF.